This passage covers 14 T cell receptor beta chains from one sample sequenced in a study of cytomegalovirus exposure and HLA in healthy donors. The primer mix had 60 Vbeta and 13 Jbeta primers. Data came from immunoSEQ multiplex PCR; TCRdb stores just in-frame clones and leaves some out. In the table there are 150,000 to 200,000 clones, 60% to 85% of which are singletons. Sequenced sample: PBMCs. Receptors were obtained from a man aged 40-49 years in good health and CMV-seronegative.

The chain uses TRBV7-8 and TRBJ1-2; TRBD1 matches 9 bases. The V and J ends lost 5 bases and 2 bases, in that order; junction bases with no gene match: 9. The length of the CDR3 is 16 residues. The germline V gene has CDR1 SGHVS and CDR2 FQNEAQ. The CDR3, as DNA: TGTGCCAGCAGCCCGCCGGGACAGGGTCGCAACTATGGCTACACCTTC. Translation: CASSPPGQGRNYGYTF. Complete variable domain (other parts from reference TRBV7-8 and TRBJ1-2): GAGVSQSPRYKVAKRGQDVALRCDPISGHVSLFWYQQALGQGPEFLTYFQNEAQLDKSGLPSDRFFAERPEGSVSTLKIQRTQQEDSAVYLCASSPPGQGRNYGYTFGSGTRLTVV.

This sequence joins TRBV9 and TRBJ1-3; TRBD1 aligns across 7 bases. Losses at the gene ends were 1 base for V and 4 bases for J; bases not matched to a gene: 2. The CDR3 spans 14 residues. CDR1 and CDR2 from the germline V gene are SGDLS and YYNGEE. This chain's CDR3 is CASSVTGDGNTIYF. CDR3 coding DNA: TGTGCCAGCAGCGTAACAGGGGACGGAAACACCATATATTTT.

The rearrangement links TRBV21-1 to TRBJ2-1; the DNA was not compared with TRBD2, the D call given in the table. TRBV21-1 is tagged as a pseudogene. CDR3 length: 15 amino acids. The DNA of the CDR3 is TGTGCCAGCAGCAAAGTTAATCGGGAGAGGAATGAGCAGTTCTTC. It specifies CASSKVNRERNEQFF.

The CDR3, as DNA: TGTGCCAGCAGCCTCATTGGGCTAGCCAACATTCAGTACTTC. Translating it yields CASSLIGLANIQYF. The rearrangement links TRBV5-6 to TRBJ2-4; D may be TRBD2 (5 bases). Looked up from germline, CDR1 is SGHDT and CDR2 is YYEEEE. The germline V and J ends were trimmed by 4 bases and 7 bases, with 15 bases remaining between them. The CDR3 is made up of 14 amino acids.

The rearrangement joins TRBV6-5 to TRBJ2-3, with a tentative D call TRBD2 (7 bases). The CDR3 covers 15 residues. The V and J ends lost 7 bases and 5 bases respectively, with 19 bases between them. Germline V lookup: CDR1 MNHEY, CDR2 SVGAGI. CDR3 DNA sequence: TGTGCCAGCACTGATTCGAGGGGGGGCAAAGATACGCAGTATTTT. Its protein product is CASTDSRGGKDTQYF.

V is TRBV10-2 and J is TRBJ1-1; D unclear. This CDR3 has 13 residues. The ends were cut back, 4 bases at V and 1 base at J, with 7 bases in the middle. In germline, CDR1 is WSHSY, CDR2 SAAADI. CDR3 bases: TGCGCCAGCAGTGTAGTTAAGAACACTGAAGCTTTCTTT. The encoded protein is CASSVVKNTEAFF.

The chain is built from TRBV19 and TRBJ2-2; no definite D call. This CDR3 contains 13 residues. Trimming removed 1 base at V and 3 bases at J, with 3 bases between. Per the germline V gene, CDR1 is LNHDA and CDR2 is SQIVND (reference sequence). This CDR3 reads CASSIADTGELFF. The CDR3 DNA follows: TGTGCCAGTAGTATAGCGGACACCGGGGAGCTGTTTTTT.

The genes are TRBV4-2 and TRBJ2-3; D perhaps matches TRBD1 (6 bases). Trimming cost V 2 bases and J 9 bases, with 9 bases left between them. In germline, CDR1 is LGHNA, CDR2 YNFKEQ. The CDR3 length is 12 residues. The DNA of the CDR3 is TGTGCCAGCAGCCAACAACAGGGAACGCAGTATTTT. This codes for CASSQQQGTQYF.

The rearrangement uses TRBV19 and TRBJ1-1; maybe TRBD1 (6 bases). The CDR3 extends over 15 amino acids. V shed 8 bases and J shed 2 bases, with 18 bases lying between them. Germline CDR1 reads LNHDA; CDR2 reads SQIVND (reference sequence). The CDR3 loop is CASSSLDRSNTEAFF. As DNA, the CDR3 is TGTGCCAGTTCTAGCCTCGACAGGTCTAACACTGAAGCTTTCTTT.

This clone appeared a few times. The chain uses TRBV7-9 and TRBJ2-7; 9 nucleotides match TRBD2. Germline V lookup: CDR1 SEHNR, CDR2 FQNEAQ (reference sequence). V dropped 5 bases and J dropped 6; count of bases not matched to a gene: 17. The CDR3 runs to 17 residues. This chain's CDR3 is CASSPRGRGGPPFEQYF. CDR3 DNA sequence: TGTGCCAGCAGCCCGAGGGGGCGGGGGGGCCCCCCCTTCGAGCAGTACTTC.

A few counts support this clone. The junction and the germline gene differ at one end; a read error may be behind it. This rearrangement joins TRBV7-9 to TRBJ2-1; 11 bases align to TRBD1. CDR3 length equals 14 residues. CDR1 SEHNR and CDR2 FQNEAQ come from the germline V gene (reference sequence). In DNA, the CDR3 is TGTGCCAGCAGCTTAACGGGACAGGGGGTCCCGTGGGTCTTC. Its protein product is CASSLTGQGVPWVF.

A note on this clone: This likely comes from a read error, as the CDR3 has no conserved phenylalanine or tryptophan at its end. The chain links TRBV7-6 to TRBJ2-7; D is uncertain. The CDR3 spans 14 residues. V shed 5 bases and J shed 0 bases, with 11 bases lying between them. Germline V lookup: CDR1 SGHVS, CDR2 FNYEAQ. Here the CDR3 reads CASSRTTSSYEQYL. CDR3 nucleotides: TGTGCCAGCAGCCGAACGACAAGCTCCTACGAGCAGTACCTC.

The chain is built from TRBV11-3 and TRBJ2-1, with TRBD2 matching 12 bases. The CDR3 length is 15 residues. Germline V gene sequence: CDR1 SGHNT, CDR2 YENEEA. Unmatched junction bases numbered 7, after V lost 4 bases and J lost 9 bases. DNA of the CDR3: TGTGCCAGCAGCTGGCTAGCGGGAGGGCTCGTTGAGCAGTTCTTC. Its protein is CASSWLAGGLVEQFF.

The genes are TRBV2 and TRBJ2-7; 10 positions agree with TRBD2. Looked up from germline, CDR1 is SNHLY and CDR2 is FYNNEI. This CDR3 region has 15 residues. Trimming took 0 bases from V and 3 from J; bases not matched to a gene: 2. The CDR3 coding sequence is TGTGCCAGCAGTGAAGCGCTAGCGGGGGACTACGAGCAGTACTTC. This encodes CASSEALAGDYEQYF.